The clone carrying this TCR beta chain came up many times. What it binds is not known. The data belong to a study of response to subunit inactivated influenza vaccine. General study points: The authors suggested that few new T cells are recruited per seasonal influenza vaccination.

From germline, CDR1 is MNHEY and CDR2 SVGEGT. V lost 4 bases to trimming and J lost 4 bases, with 14 bases between them. This CDR3 has 16 amino acids. Each CDR3 protein gets one entry after TCRdb re-called the RT-PCR reads with MiXCR. Here the sample spans over 400,000 distinct CDR3 sequences, roughly 9.8% being singletons. The material sequenced was PBMCs from blood, taken roughly 46 days after vaccination. The V call is TRBV6-2 or TRBV6-3, the J call TRBJ1-6, with D hard to call. The sequence derives from a man aged 50 to 59 who received an inactivated influenza vaccine. DNA of the CDR3: TGTGCCAGCAGTTCCTTAAGCAGAGGATATAATTCACCCCTCCACTTT. As protein: CASSSLSRGYNSPLHF.